This entry lists 23 T cell receptor beta chains sequenced from one sample in a study of a mutant IDH1 vaccine in newly diagnosed glioma. TCRdb keeps only in-frame clones here, not all; method: immunoSEQ multiplex PCR. The sample includes about 35,000 clones, about four fifths of them seen just once. Time point defined: baseline, week 1 (first vaccination visit). Treatment given: pre-vaccination baseline after standard-of-care therapy. The sequenced sample was peripheral blood mononuclear cells (PBMCs), obtained from a glioma patient treated with radiotherapy, temozolomide or both. All receptors come from a man aged 45-60 years with glioma. Some clones in this sample may be carry-over from other donors' samples.

This chain links TRBV6-5 with TRBJ2-1; tentatively, D is TRBD1 (6 bases). The CDR3 is 14 residues long. The germline CDR1 and CDR2 sequences are MNHEY and SVGAGI. V lost 6 bases to trimming and J lost 0 bases, with 9 bases between them. Here the CDR3 reads CASRPTGSYNEQFF. The CDR3 DNA is TGTGCCAGCAGGCCGACAGGCTCCTACAATGAGCAGTTCTTC.

The chain is built from TRBV19 and TRBJ1-1, with 8 positions matching TRBD1. Germline V gives CDR1 LNHDA, CDR2 SQIVND (reference sequence). V shed 1 base and J 5 bases; nucleotides not matched to a gene: 6. The CDR3 has 15 residues. The CDR3 region has the DNA TGTGCCAGTAGTATAGGCAGGGGGCCGGCGACTGAAGCTTTCTTT. Its protein product is CASSIGRGPATEAFF.

This chain links TRBV14 with TRBJ2-4; a weak D match, TRBD2 (5 bases). The germline V gene has CDR1 SGHDN and CDR2 FVKESK. The CDR3 totals 14 residues. The V gene lost 1 base and the J gene lost 5 bases, with 9 bases spanning the gap. CDR3 in DNA: TGTGCCAGCAGCCAAGGAGGGATTCAAAACATTCAGTACTTC. Encoded protein: CASSQGGIQNIQYF.

The V and J genes are TRBV7-8 and TRBJ1-1, with TRBD1 as a possible D gene (5 bases). Trimming removed 1 base from V and 4 bases from J, with 7 bases in between. The CDR3 is made up of 13 amino acids. CDR1 and CDR2 from the germline V gene are SGHVS and FQNEAQ. CDR3 DNA sequence: TGTGCCAGCAGCTTAGGGGGGTCCACTGAAGCTTTCTTT. It yields the protein CASSLGGSTEAFF.

CDR3 nucleotides: TGTGCCAGCAGTCTTTTGGGGGACAGGGATGGTGAGCAGTTCTTC. Protein sequence: CASSLLGDRDGEQFF. This chain connects TRBV9 to TRBJ2-1; 9 bases align to TRBD1. Germline CDR1 is SGDLS and CDR2 is YYNGEE. With 5 bases clipped from V and 9 bases from J, the junction kept 12 bases outside the gene matches. The CDR3 length is 15 residues.

This clone was found a few times. The rearrangement links TRBV18 to TRBJ1-1; 8 bases agree with TRBD1. The length of the CDR3 is 13 residues. The V segment lost 6 bases and the J segment 9 bases; nucleotides outside the gene matches: 9. Germline CDR1 is KGHSH and CDR2 is LQKENI. Here the CDR3 DNA reads TGTGCCAGCTCGCCGACAGGGGAAGGGAAAGCTTTCTTT. Its protein is CASSPTGEGKAFF.

The count of this clone is one. The chain couples TRBV6-1 to TRBJ2-2; possibly TRBD2 for D (6 bases). Germline lookup yields CDR1 MNHNS and CDR2 SASEGT. Trimming cost V 9 bases and J 2 bases, with 13 bases left between them. The CDR3 extends over 14 amino acids. CDR3 protein: CASFLGGNTGELFF. For the CDR3, the DNA is TGTGCCAGTTTTCTGGGGGGTAACACCGGGGAGCTGTTTTTT.

This clone was observed a single time. The chain is built from TRBV19 and TRBJ2-7; D is possibly TRBD1 (7 bases). V dropped 6 bases and J dropped 4 bases, with 19 bases sitting between them. CDR1 LNHDA and CDR2 SQIVND come from the germline V gene (reference sequence). The CDR3 contains 15 residues. The DNA for the CDR3 is TGTGCCAGTAGATGGGGGGAGGACAGGTCGTACGAGCAGTACTTC. Its protein product is CASRWGEDRSYEQYF. The variable domain in full, with the rest retrieved from reference TRBV19 and TRBJ2-7, is DGGITQSPKYLFRKEGQNVTLSCEQNLNHDAMYWYRQDPGQGLRLIYYSQIVNDFQKGDIAEGYSVSREKKESFPLTVTSAQKNPTAFYLCASRWGEDRSYEQYFGPGTRLTVT.

The chain employs TRBV21-1 and TRBJ1-1. TRBV21-1 is flagged as a pseudogene. This CDR3 is built from 14 residues. The CDR3 DNA is TGTGCCAGGCCCAAGTGGCAGCTGAACACTGAAGCTTTCTTT. Its protein product is CARPKWQLNTEAFF.

V usage is TRBV5-4 and J usage is TRBJ2-3; 7 positions agree with TRBD2. With V trimmed by 4 bases and J by 0 bases, 8 bases remained unmatched. From germline, CDR1 is SGHNT and CDR2 YYREEE (reference sequence). The CDR3 runs 16 residues. The CDR3 region has the DNA TGTGCCAGCAGCCAAGCCGGGACTAAAAGCACAGATACGCAGTATTTT. Translation gives CASSQAGTKSTDTQYF.

The chain employs TRBV21-1 and TRBJ2-1; the table calls TRBD2, which could not be checked here. TRBV21-1 is listed as a pseudogene. The CDR3 extends over 15 amino acids. This CDR3 reads CASSKAGGYYNEQFF. The CDR3 DNA reads TGTGCCAGCAGCAAGGCGGGGGGGTACTACAATGAGCAGTTCTTC.

The chain has TRBV5-1 and TRBJ2-1; 13 positions match TRBD2. V was clipped by 4 bases and J by 9 bases; unmatched bases: 7. Germline-derived CDR1 and CDR2 are SGHRS and YFSETQ. The CDR3 loop spans 15 amino acids. CDR3 coding DNA: TGCGCCAGCAGCATACTAGCGGGGGGGCTTGGTGAGCAGTTCTTC. This codes for CASSILAGGLGEQFF.

V is TRBV5-1 and J is TRBJ2-3, with D perhaps matching TRBD1 or TRBD2 (5 bases each). Germline values: CDR1 SGHRS, CDR2 YFSETQ. This CDR3 has 16 residues. Trimming removed 3 bases from V and 2 bases from J, with 16 bases in between. The CDR3 nucleotides are TGCGCCAGCAGCTCACAGACAGCGGAGGTCACAGATACGCAGTATTTT. Its translation: CASSSQTAEVTDTQYF.

The chain recombines TRBV27 with TRBJ2-7; D uncertain. V lost 6 bases, J lost 1 base, and 10 bases lay in between. CDR1 and CDR2 from the germline V gene are MNHEY and SMNVEV (reference sequence). The CDR3 loop spans 13 amino acids. CDR3 residues: CASSPPGSYEQYF. CDR3 DNA sequence: TGTGCCAGCAGCCCCCCCGGGTCCTACGAGCAGTACTTC.

The chain recombines TRBV15 with TRBJ2-6; 10 nucleotides match TRBD1. Germline values: CDR1 LNHNV, CDR2 YYDKDF (reference sequence). J was trimmed by 7 bases and V by 6 bases; bases with no gene match: 3. The CDR3 is made up of 14 amino acids. The CDR3 sequence is CATSRDRGANVLTF. The CDR3 DNA is TGTGCCACCAGTCGGGACAGGGGAGCCAACGTCCTGACTTTC.

A note on this clone: One end of the junction is discordant with germline, which a read error may explain. V is TRBV18 and J is TRBJ2-7; perhaps TRBD1 as D (6 bases). The germline V gene encodes CDR1 KGHSH and CDR2 LQKENI. The CDR3 sequence is 13 residues long. The CDR3 DNA reads TGTGCCAGCTCACCATCGACAGGCTCCATCTTGGACTTC. This sequence encodes CASSPSTGSILDF. Filled out from reference TRBV18 and TRBJ2-7, the complete variable domain reads NAGVMQNPRHLVRRRGQEARLRCSPMKGHSHVYWYRQLPEEGLKFMVYLQKENIIDESGMPKERFSAEFPKEGPSILRIQQVVRGDSAAYFCASSPSTGSILDFGPGTRLTVT.

J is TRBJ2-3 and V is TRBV18; D is uncertain. Germline CDR1 is KGHSH and CDR2 is LQKENI. Trimming removed 0 bases from V and 4 bases from J, with 8 bases in between. The CDR3 totals 14 residues. CDR3 residues: CASSPPMVPDTQYF. The CDR3 DNA is TGTGCCAGCTCACCACCCATGGTGCCAGATACGCAGTATTTT.

CDR3 protein: CASSYGAVLTNNEQFF. DNA of the CDR3: TGTGCCAGCAGCTATGGGGCGGTCTTGACTAACAATGAGCAGTTCTTC. V gene TRBV5-5 combines with J gene TRBJ2-1, with D possibly being TRBD1 or TRBD2 (5 bases each). V was trimmed by 3 bases and J by 5 bases, leaving 18 bases between them. Looked up from germline, CDR1 is SGHKS and CDR2 is YYEKEE (reference sequence). This CDR3 region has 16 residues. Drawing the rest from reference TRBV5-5 and TRBJ2-1, the complete variable domain is DAGVTQSPTHLIKTRGQQVTLRCSPISGHKSVSWYQQVLGQGPQFIFQYYEKEERGRGNFPDRFSARQFPNYSSELNVNALLLGDSALYLCASSYGAVLTNNEQFFGPGTRLTVL.

This chain joins TRBV5-6 and TRBJ2-3; 10 positions agree with TRBD2. Germline-derived CDR1 and CDR2 are SGHDT and YYEEEE. CDR3 length: 16 residues. The V segment lost 3 bases and the J segment 7 bases; nucleotides outside the gene matches: 11. CDR3 in amino acids: CASSSDLTSGFNTQYF. The CDR3 DNA reads TGTGCCAGCAGCTCGGACTTGACTAGCGGGTTTAATACGCAGTATTTT.

The chain is built from TRBV18 and TRBJ1-2; no reliable D call. The CDR3 is 17 residues long. Trimming pared 2 bases from V and 1 base from J, leaving 17 bases between. Germline V gives CDR1 KGHSH, CDR2 LQKENI. The CDR3, as DNA: TGTGCCAGCTCACCAGGGTCAGGCGAATTTCGTAACTATGGCTACACCTTC. Protein product: CASSPGSGEFRNYGYTF.

The chain joins TRBV29-1 to TRBJ1-2; D is uncertain. Germline V gene data show CDR1 as SQVTM and CDR2 as ANQGSEA. Trimming removed 5 bases at V and 7 bases at J, with 26 bases between. The CDR3 loop spans 16 amino acids. The CDR3 coding sequence is TGCAGCGTTTTGGAGGTTCCGGGGAGGGTATCGGTTGGCTACACCTTC. Protein product: CSVLEVPGRVSVGYTF.

This clone came up a few times. The gene calls are TRBV4-1 and TRBJ1-1, with a weak D call TRBD1 (6 bases). The CDR3 contains 13 residues. Deletions cut 4 bases from V and 3 bases from J, with 9 bases between. Germline V gene sequence: CDR1 MGHRA, CDR2 YSYEKL. CDR3 coding DNA: TGCGCCAGCAGCCGTGGGGGCCACACTGAAGCTTTCTTT. Translated, it gives CASSRGGHTEAFF.

The chain carries TRBV5-4 and TRBJ2-3, with D possibly matching TRBD2 (5 bases). V was clipped by 0 bases and J by 4 bases, with 9 bases between them. Looked up from germline, CDR1 is SGHNT and CDR2 is YYREEE (reference sequence). There are 14 residues in the CDR3. This chain's CDR3 is CASSLAGVPDTQYF. The CDR3 nucleotides are TGTGCCAGCAGCTTGGCCGGGGTTCCAGATACGCAGTATTTT.